Following are 17 T cell receptor beta chains from one sample sequenced in a study of OX40 agonist ivuxolimab in advanced cancers. Sequencing used immunoSEQ multiplex PCR; TCRdb keeps in-frame clones, though not all of them. The table records fewer than 15,000 clones, around 80% of them present only once. Sample: CD4+ or CD8+ T cells sorted from blood, taken in a trial of the OX40 agonist ivuxolimab. Every receptor here comes from an adult with an advanced solid tumor such as melanoma, head and neck, liver or kidney cancer.

The V call is TRBV28, the J call TRBJ1-5; D gene ambiguous. The germline V and J ends were trimmed by 3 bases and 7 bases, with 13 bases remaining between them. CDR3 size: 14 residues. Germline CDR1 is MDHEN and CDR2 is SYDVKM. The CDR3 protein is CASSLRGLVQPQHF. The CDR3 nucleotides read TGTGCCAGCAGTTTGAGAGGGCTCGTCCAGCCCCAGCATTTT.

V gene TRBV2 combines with J gene TRBJ1-2; unclear D gene. Per the germline V gene, CDR1 is SNHLY and CDR2 is FYNNEI. The V end was cut by 5 bases, the J end by 2 bases, with 15 bases between. CDR3 length: 15 amino acids. The CDR3: CASSPLEARNYGYTF. CDR3 nucleotides: TGTGCCAGCAGTCCTTTAGAGGCAAGAAACTATGGCTACACCTTC.

The chain employs TRBV19 and TRBJ2-6, with a weak D call TRBD2 (6 bases). Germline V gene lookup returns CDR1 LNHDA and CDR2 SQIVND (reference sequence). The V gene lost 7 bases and the J gene lost 2 bases, with 9 bases spanning the gap. The CDR3 runs to 14 residues. DNA for the CDR3: TGTGCCAGTACCTGGGGGGCTGGGGCCAACGTCCTGACTTTC. Translating it yields CASTWGAGANVLTF.

The V call is TRBV7-3, the J call TRBJ2-7; D remains unclear. The CDR3 is made up of 13 amino acids. Germline V lookup: CDR1 SGHTA, CDR2 FQGTGA. V was trimmed by 2 bases and J by 2 bases, leaving 7 bases between them. Here the CDR3 reads CASSLDGTYEQYF. The CDR3 DNA reads TGTGCCAGCAGCTTAGATGGTACCTACGAGCAGTACTTC.

CDR3 nucleotide sequence: TGTGCCAGCAGCCCCTCCGGGGACACTGAAGCTTTCTTT. Its translation: CASSPSGDTEAFF. The chain employs TRBV7-6 and TRBJ1-1, with D uncertain. V lost 5 bases and J 3 bases, leaving 10 bases between the germline ends. The length of the CDR3 is 13 residues. Germline V gene data show CDR1 as SGHVS and CDR2 as FNYEAQ.

The chain joins TRBV9 to TRBJ1-6; 10 bases agree with TRBD1. The CDR3 has 16 residues. Germline V gives CDR1 SGDLS, CDR2 YYNGEE. J gave up 9 bases and V 0 bases, and 6 bases lay outside the gene matches. CDR3 loop: CASSVARTGGGSPLHF. CDR3 DNA sequence: TGTGCCAGCAGCGTAGCCCGGACAGGGGGAGGTTCACCCCTCCACTTT.

The chain links TRBV27 to TRBJ2-3; no reliable D call. The V end was cut by 6 bases, the J end by 5 bases, with 18 bases between. This CDR3 has 15 amino acids. The germline V gene has CDR1 MNHEY and CDR2 SMNVEV (reference sequence). The CDR3 nucleotides read TGTGCCAGCAGGCAACAAAACCCTCTTAGAGATACGCAGTATTTT. It translates to CASRQQNPLRDTQYF.

The rearrangement uses TRBV9 and TRBJ1-6; the D is unclear. The CDR3 has 14 amino acids. From germline, CDR1 is SGDLS and CDR2 YYNGEE. V lost 3 bases to trimming and J lost 5 bases, with 9 bases between them. CDR3 coding DNA: TGTGCCAGCAGCGAGCAGAGTAATAATTCACCCCTCCACTTT. Protein product: CASSEQSNNSPLHF.

This rearrangement joins TRBV6-8 to TRBJ2-7, with D hard to call. The germline gives CDR1 MNHGY, CDR2 SAAAGT. V lost 3 bases and J lost 0, with 6 bases in between. CDR3 size: 13 residues. CDR3 region: CASSYGPSYEQYF. Written as DNA, the CDR3 is TGTGCCAGCAGTTATGGGCCCTCCTACGAGCAGTACTTC.

The chain couples TRBV6-6 to TRBJ2-1, with TRBD1 identical over 11 bases. Per the germline V gene, CDR1 is MNHNY and CDR2 is SVGAGI (reference sequence). The length of the CDR3 is 14 residues. The J segment lost 9 bases and the V segment lost 5 bases, leaving 6 bases of the junction unmatched. Written as DNA, the CDR3 is TGTGCCAGCAGTCCCGGGACAGGGGGATTTGAGCAGTTCTTC. Its translation: CASSPGTGGFEQFF.

The chain couples TRBV13 to TRBJ2-3; TRBD2 matches at 11 bases. The CDR3 covers 19 residues. With V trimmed by 5 bases and J by 2 bases, 15 bases remained unmatched. Germline V gene sequence: CDR1 PRHDT, CDR2 FYEKMQ (reference sequence). The DNA for the CDR3 is TGTGCCAGCAGCGCCGCCTATGACTTGACTAGCGGGGTCACAGATACGCAGTATTTT. It translates to CASSAAYDLTSGVTDTQYF.

This chain links TRBV5-6 with TRBJ2-7; a possible D gene is TRBD2 (7 bases). Germline V gene data show CDR1 as SGHDT and CDR2 as YYEEEE. This CDR3 is 13 amino acids long. V was clipped by 4 bases and J by 2 bases, with 10 bases between them. The CDR3 coding sequence is TGTGCCAGCAGCCCGGGGGGCCCCTACGAGCAGTACTTC. Encoded protein: CASSPGGPYEQYF.

The rearrangement links TRBV19 to TRBJ2-1; the D gene could be TRBD1 or TRBD2 (5 bases each). This CDR3 region has 11 residues. Germline CDR1 is LNHDA and CDR2 is SQIVND (reference sequence). V was trimmed by 3 bases and J by 10 bases, leaving 7 bases between them. The CDR3 coding sequence is TGTGCCAGTAGTATCGGGGCAGAGCAGTTCTTC. Its protein product is CASSIGAEQFF.

This chain's CDR3 is CASSQGAGGELFF. The CDR3 coding sequence is TGTGCCAGCAGTCAGGGGGCCGGCGGGGAGCTGTTTTTT. V gene TRBV6-4 combines with J gene TRBJ2-2, with TRBD1 identical over 8 bases. Trimming removed 5 bases from V and 7 bases from J; junction bases left unmatched: 3. Germline V gene data show CDR1 as MRHNA and CDR2 as SNTAGT. This CDR3 comprises 13 residues.

This clone was detected once. V usage is TRBV10-2 and J usage is TRBJ1-2; D ambiguous. Looked up from germline, CDR1 is WSHSY and CDR2 is SAAADI. The V end lost 2 bases, the J end lost 5 bases, and 15 bases lay between the germline ends. The length of the CDR3 is 15 residues. The CDR3 DNA reads as TGCGCCAGCAGTGAGGGCAGCCTAAGCGGGTATGGCTACACCTTC. As protein: CASSEGSLSGYGYTF.

The chain couples TRBV28 to TRBJ1-1; 8 bases line up with TRBD1. CDR3 size: 17 residues. Losses at the gene ends were 5 bases for V and 0 bases for J; bases not matched to a gene: 11. Germline CDR1 MDHEN, CDR2 SYDVKM. The CDR3 sequence is CASSPGTGLNLNTEAFF. CDR3 nucleotide sequence: TGTGCCAGCAGTCCCGGGACAGGCCTTAATTTGAACACTGAAGCTTTCTTT. The full variable domain, in which reference TRBV28 and TRBJ1-1 provide the parts outside the CDR3, is DVKVTQSSRYLVKRTGEKVFLECVQDMDHENMFWYRQDPGLGLRLIYFSYDVKMKEKGDIPEGYSVSREKKERFSLILESASTNQTSMYLCASSPGTGLNLNTEAFFGQGTRLTVV.

Written as DNA, the CDR3 is TGTGCCAGCAGCTTCTGGTCGGGATCGGATGAGCAGTTCTTC. Translated: CASSFWSGSDEQFF. The V and J genes are TRBV5-5 and TRBJ2-1; tentatively, D is TRBD2 (5 bases). CDR1 is SGHKS and CDR2 is YYEKEE in the germline V gene (reference sequence). The CDR3 spans 14 residues. Trimming took 2 bases from V and 8 from J, leaving 14 bases between them.